The 12 T cell receptor beta chains below all came from one sample that was sequenced in a study of monozygotic twins with inflammatory bowel disease. One entry per CDR3 protein, without DNA, is what TCRdb gives after re-calling the 5' RACE reads. This sample contains approximately 340,000 distinct CDR3 sequences. The sequenced material came from blood. These receptors all come from a human donor with ulcerative colitis or Crohn's disease, or a healthy co-twin of an affected twin (not recorded which).

The J gene is TRBJ1-6, the V gene TRBV4-2; the TCRdb call, TRBD1, lacks DNA for checking. Per the germline V gene, CDR1 is LGHNA and CDR2 is YNFKEQ. CDR3 length: 22 amino acids. CDR3: CASSPRGQGRPEVGSYNSPLHF.

The V gene is TRBV4-3, the J gene TRBJ1-2. CDR3 length: 15 residues. The germline gives CDR1 LGHNA, CDR2 YSLEER. This chain's CDR3 is CASSQERTLYGGYTF.

The chain links TRBV6-1 to TRBJ2-7; with no DNA, the TCRdb D assignment of TRBD1 cannot be verified. Germline V gene sequence: CDR1 MNHNS, CDR2 SASEGT. CDR3 length: 16 amino acids. Here the CDR3 reads CASSEPGLGTSYEQYF.

This chain's CDR3 is CASSSDRANTEAFF. This rearrangement joins TRBV11-2 to TRBJ1-1; the D gene TCRdb calls, TRBD1, cannot be checked with no DNA. Germline CDR1 reads SGHAT; CDR2 reads FQNNGV. The CDR3 has 14 amino acids.

The rearrangement links TRBV3-1 to TRBJ1-1. From germline, CDR1 is LGHDT and CDR2 YNNKEL (reference sequence). This CDR3 region has 15 residues. The CDR3 here is CASSQELQTYTEAFF. Together with reference TRBV3-1 and TRBJ1-1, the CDR3 gives the full variable domain: DTAVSQTPKYLVTQMGNDKSIKCEQNLGHDTMYWYKQDSKKFLKIMFSYNNKELIINETVPNRFSPKSPDKAHLNLHINSLELGDSAVYFCASSQELQTYTEAFFGQGTRLTVV.

The chain is built from TRBV4-3 and TRBJ2-5. The CDR3 is 15 amino acids. CDR1 and CDR2 (germline): LGHNA, YSLEER. This chain's CDR3 is CASSQGWLPEETQYF.

The gene calls are TRBV5-1 and TRBJ1-6. Germline CDR1 is SGHRS and CDR2 is YFSETQ. The CDR3 is made up of 16 amino acids. CDR3: CASSWDISSYNSPLHF.

The chain combines TRBV20-1 with TRBJ2-7; with no DNA, the TCRdb D assignment of TRBD1 cannot be verified. The CDR3 totals 15 residues. Germline values: CDR1 DFQATT, CDR2 SNEGSKA (reference sequence). CDR3 loop: CSASPGTGYGDEQYF.

J is TRBJ2-1 and V is TRBV19; TCRdb's D call, TRBD1, is unchecked because there is no DNA. The V gene's germline CDR1 is LNHDA and CDR2 SQIVND (reference sequence). The CDR3 sequence is 14 residues long. The CDR3 sequence is CASQWDKNVNEQFF.

This rearrangement joins TRBV6-1 to TRBJ1-1. In germline, CDR1 is MNHNS, CDR2 SASEGT. There are 16 residues in the CDR3. The CDR3: CASSEDSGGLGTEAFF.

V gene TRBV27 combines with J gene TRBJ2-3; checking the TCRdb D call of TRBD1 is not possible without DNA. The CDR3 is 15 amino acids. Looked up from germline, CDR1 is MNHEY and CDR2 is SMNVEV (reference sequence). The CDR3 sequence is CASSLFPGVLDTQYF.

CDR3: CASSETGLGTEAFF. The chain carries TRBV4-1 and TRBJ1-1; the TRBD1 assignment by TCRdb is unverifiable without DNA. The CDR3 length is 14 residues. CDR1 MGHRA and CDR2 YSYEKL come from the germline V gene.